These 17 T cell receptor beta chains came from one sample sequenced in a study of blood T cell repertoires in COVID-19. TCRdb's table, derived via immunoSEQ multiplex PCR, lists solely in-frame clones and lacks some. Here the sample spans about 670,000 clones, 85% to 90% being singletons. Sequencing was done on a sample of peripheral blood. The receptors derive from a woman aged 18 to 35 with acute or convalescent COVID-19.

V and J are TRBV4-3 and TRBJ1-1; D remains ambiguous. With 0 bases removed from V and 0 bases from J, the gap between germline ends came to 11 bases. The CDR3 runs 16 residues. Per the germline V gene, CDR1 is LGHNA and CDR2 is YSLEER. Here the CDR3 DNA reads TGCGCCAGCAGCCAAGATGGAGACGGCATGAACACTGAAGCTTTCTTT. Protein product: CASSQDGDGMNTEAFF.

This chain uses TRBV7-9 with TRBJ2-4, with D possibly being TRBD1 (6 bases). CDR1 and CDR2 (germline): SEHNR, FQNEAQ (reference sequence). Trimming stripped 10 bases from V and 4 bases from J, with 14 bases between. CDR3 length equals 13 residues. For the CDR3, the DNA is TGTGCCACCGAGGGGACACAGAAAAACATTCAGTACTTC. This gives the protein CATEGTQKNIQYF.

This clone was counted a single time. The chain uses TRBV4-2 and TRBJ1-2; tentatively, D is TRBD1 (6 bases). The V end was cut by 2 bases, the J end by 7 bases, with 17 bases between. The CDR3 runs 15 residues. Looked up from germline, CDR1 is LGHNA and CDR2 is YNFKEQ. Written as DNA, the CDR3 is TGTGCCAGCAGCCAACTCTACAGGGTTGGAACTGGCTACACCTTC. Protein sequence: CASSQLYRVGTGYTF.

The rearrangement joins TRBV29-1 to TRBJ2-7, with D possibly being TRBD1 (5 bases). The CDR3 runs 14 residues. V lost 4 bases and J 0 bases, leaving 13 bases between the germline ends. Germline loops: CDR1 SQVTM, CDR2 ANQGSEA. The CDR3 DNA reads as TGCAGCGTTGTAGGGGATTTTCTCTCCTACGAGCAGTACTTC. Its protein product is CSVVGDFLSYEQYF.

V and J are TRBV5-1 and TRBJ1-6, with D hard to call. Germline lookup yields CDR1 SGHRS and CDR2 YFSETQ. CDR3 length: 13 amino acids. V was clipped by 1 base and J by 13 bases, with 12 bases between them. The CDR3: CASSLRRGEPLHF. In DNA, the CDR3 is TGCGCCAGCAGCTTGCGCCGTGGAGAGCCCCTCCACTTT.

The rearrangement uses TRBV2 and TRBJ1-4; 9 bases align to TRBD1. The CDR3 length is 15 residues. Losses at the gene ends were 6 bases for V and 2 bases for J; bases not matched to a gene: 4. Germline CDR1 and CDR2: SNHLY and FYNNEI. CDR3 region: CASSLGTGTNEKLFF. The DNA of the CDR3 is TGTGCCAGCAGCCTGGGGACAGGGACTAATGAAAAACTGTTTTTT.

The rearrangement links TRBV24-1 to TRBJ2-2, with D uncertain. Trimming cost V 1 base and J 8 bases, with 13 bases left between them. Germline CDR1 reads KGHDR; CDR2 reads SFDVKD. The CDR3 runs to 15 residues. Written as DNA, the CDR3 is TGTGCCACCAGTGATTTCCCACAAAGTAAAGGGGAGCTGTTTTTT. Its protein product is CATSDFPQSKGELFF.

V and J are TRBV19 and TRBJ2-3, with 10 bases aligning to TRBD2. Germline V CDR1 and CDR2: LNHDA, SQIVND (reference sequence). Trimming took 0 bases from V and 2 from J; bases not matched to a gene: 8. This CDR3 spans 18 amino acids. Here the CDR3 reads CASSIDLIAGGTTDTQYF. DNA of the CDR3: TGTGCCAGTAGTATAGATCTGATAGCGGGGGGCACCACAGATACGCAGTATTTT.

The rearrangement uses TRBV28 and TRBJ2-7, with TRBD1 matching over 12 bases. After removal of 5 bases from V and 5 bases from J, the junction contained 10 bases not matched to a gene. This CDR3 spans 16 amino acids. Germline CDR1 and CDR2: MDHEN and SYDVKM. The CDR3 is CASSPIPGTGGDEQYF. DNA for the CDR3: TGTGCCAGCAGTCCCATCCCCGGGACAGGGGGCGACGAGCAGTACTTC.

Remarks on this clone: Other DNA variants within this sample encode the same CDR3. V gene TRBV12-3 or TRBV12-4 combines with J gene TRBJ1-5; 7 positions match TRBD1. This CDR3 comprises 13 residues. The V segment lost 5 bases and the J segment 4 bases; nucleotides outside the gene matches: 2. CDR3 DNA sequence: TGTGCCAGCAGTCTGACAGGGAATCAGCCCCAGCATTTT. It yields the protein CASSLTGNQPQHF.

The chain links TRBV30 to TRBJ1-1; D is possibly TRBD1 (5 bases). The CDR3 is 12 residues long. V gave up 4 bases and J gave up 5 bases, with 11 bases separating them. Germline assignment: CDR1 GTSNPN and CDR2 SVGIG (reference sequence). The CDR3 DNA reads TGTGCCTGGAAGGCCCGGGGGACTGAAGCTTTCTTT. It yields the protein CAWKARGTEAFF.

This clone showed up just once. The chain combines TRBV11-3 with TRBJ2-1; D is possibly TRBD2 (7 bases). Deletions cut 5 bases from V and 8 bases from J, with 31 bases between. CDR1 and CDR2 (germline): SGHNT, YENEEA. CDR3 length equals 19 residues. Written as DNA, the CDR3 is TGTGCCAGCAGCGTAGGCAGCTTAGGGGGGGGGATACCTATGTATGAGCAGTTCTTC. The encoded protein is CASSVGSLGGGIPMYEQFF.

The chain couples TRBV12-5 to TRBJ1-1; 8 nucleotides match TRBD1. The CDR3 totals 13 residues. The V and J ends lost 7 bases and 5 bases, in that order; junction bases with no gene match: 6. Germline CDR1 and CDR2: LGHNT and FRNRAP. The CDR3: CASETGGRTEAFF. The CDR3 region has the DNA TGTGCTAGTGAAACAGGGGGGCGAACTGAAGCTTTCTTT.

V and J are TRBV10-3 and TRBJ2-7; 10 bases match TRBD1. J gave up 6 bases and V 8 bases, and 4 bases lay outside the gene matches. CDR1 and CDR2 (germline): ENHRY, SYGVKD. The CDR3 runs to 12 residues. DNA of the CDR3: TGTGCCATCCGACAGGGGGCAAGCGAGCAGTACTTC. Protein product: CAIRQGASEQYF.

This chain links TRBV30 with TRBJ1-2; D is ambiguous. Trimming stripped 2 bases from V and 10 bases from J, with 17 bases between. The length of the CDR3 is 13 residues. Per germline, CDR1 GTSNPN and CDR2 SVGIG (reference sequence). CDR3 DNA sequence: TGTGCCTGGAGTATAACTATACTGGCTAACTACACCTTC. Amino acids: CAWSITILANYTF.

V is TRBV12-5 and J is TRBJ1-2, with 8 positions matching TRBD1. With 2 bases clipped from V and 8 bases from J, the junction kept 22 bases outside the gene matches. The CDR3 contains 19 residues. Germline V gene sequence: CDR1 LGHNT, CDR2 FRNRAP. CDR3 region: CASGLPLPTWTGINGGYTF. CDR3 in DNA: TGTGCTAGTGGTTTGCCCCTCCCTACTTGGACAGGGATCAACGGGGGCTACACCTTC.

The V gene is TRBV7-6, the J gene TRBJ2-7; D remains unclear. The CDR3 has 15 residues. Germline V gene data show CDR1 as SGHVS and CDR2 as FNYEAQ. V was trimmed by 9 bases and J by 2 bases, leaving 20 bases between them. CDR3 coding DNA: TGTGCCAGAAGACTGGCCTTCCCCTCTCCCTACGAGCAGTACTTC. Protein: CARRLAFPSPYEQYF.